Following are 19 T cell receptor beta chains from one sample sequenced in a study of vaccination effects on CD4 cells after COVID-19. Here immunoSEQ multiplex PCR was the method, and the copy in TCRdb shows in-frame clones only, minus some. The table records tens of thousands of clones, approximately 78% of them present only once. Viral peptide pool expansion of antigen-specific CD4+ T cells preceded sequencing in the ViraFEST assay. Isolation of CD4+ T cells took place after 10 to 11 days of culture. Participants were vaccinated with two doses of either the BNT162b2 or mRNA-1273 vaccine. These receptors lack a known antigen. Sequences were derived from CD4+ T cells from PBMCs cultured with HCoV-NL63 spike peptides, sampled after COVID-19 vaccination. These receptors all come from a human donor who received a COVID-19 vaccine. Some clones in this sample may be carry-over from other donors' samples.

As concerns this clone: The DNA is left out, because the CDR3 cannot be placed on it with certainty; the CDR3 is given as TCRdb lists it. The chain joins TRBV21-1 to TRBJ2-3; no DNA check was done on the table's D call, TRBD2. TRBV21-1 corresponds to a pseudogene. The CDR3 is made up of 20 amino acids, end residues included. The CDR3 here is CASSKVQQVGGGTGEDTQYF.

The chain has TRBV20-1 and TRBJ1-1; D is undetermined. CDR1 is DFQATT, CDR2 SNEGSKA, per germline (reference sequence). This CDR3 comprises 11 residues. V was trimmed by 5 bases and J by 0 bases, leaving 4 bases between them. DNA for the CDR3: TGCAGTGCTCAAATGAACACTGAAGCTTTCTTT. This sequence encodes CSAQMNTEAFF.

The sample holds one count of this clone. V usage is TRBV30 and J usage is TRBJ2-2; a possible D gene is TRBD2 (5 bases). Germline V CDR1 and CDR2: GTSNPN, SVGIG (reference sequence). Trimming took off 0 bases at V and 4 bases at J, with 15 bases between the two ends. The CDR3 runs 16 residues. Here the CDR3 DNA reads TGTGCCTGGAGTGTTCGGGGTTTCAGAAGCACCGGGGAGCTGTTTTTT. Protein product: CAWSVRGFRSTGELFF.

This clone was recorded once. The genes are TRBV6-1 and TRBJ1-4; D is uncertain. The V gene lost 4 bases and the J gene lost 4 bases, with 22 bases spanning the gap. CDR1 is MNHNS, CDR2 SASEGT, per germline. The CDR3 is 18 residues long. The CDR3 DNA is TGTGCCAGCAGTGGCCCGAGTCCGGGCGAAGGGTTTAATGAAAAACTGTTTTTT. Protein: CASSGPSPGEGFNEKLFF.

This clone was seen a handful of times. This chain joins TRBV25-1 and TRBJ1-1, with TRBD1 identical over 7 bases. This CDR3 comprises 14 residues. Germline-derived CDR1 and CDR2 are MGHDK and SYGVNS. V trimming: 6 bases; J trimming: 5 bases; junction bases outside the gene matches: 9. The CDR3 spells CASSLPGGRTEAFF. The CDR3 region has the DNA TGTGCCAGCAGCCTTCCAGGGGGGAGGACTGAAGCTTTCTTT. Together with reference TRBV25-1 and TRBJ1-1, the CDR3 gives the full variable domain: EADIYQTPRYLVIGTGKKITLECSQTMGHDKMYWYQQDPGMELHLIHYSYGVNSTEKGDLSSESTVSRIRTEHFPLTLESARPSHTSQYLCASSLPGGRTEAFFGQGTRLTVV.

J is TRBJ2-4 and V is TRBV23-1, with 7 bases identical to TRBD1. TRBV23-1 is noted as an ORF with a role that remains uncertain. With 7 bases clipped from V and 0 bases from J, the junction kept 9 bases outside the gene matches. This CDR3 region has 16 residues. The CDR3 region is CASTYRGPLAKNIQYF. As DNA, the CDR3 is TGCGCCAGCACCTACAGGGGACCACTAGCCAAAAACATTCAGTACTTC.

This clone was found once. The V and J genes are TRBV5-1 and TRBJ2-1; D is uncertain. V shed 4 bases and J shed 8 bases, with 13 bases lying between them. The CDR3 runs to 13 residues. The V gene's germline CDR1 is SGHRS and CDR2 YFSETQ. CDR3 nucleotides: TGCGCCAGCAGCCACAACAGTAACTATGAGCAGTTCTTC. The encoded protein is CASSHNSNYEQFF.

The chain links TRBV2 to TRBJ1-2; 7 nucleotides agree with TRBD1. The length of the CDR3 is 13 residues. Trimming cost V 5 bases and J 7 bases; bases outside gene matches: 7. The V gene's germline CDR1 is SNHLY and CDR2 FYNNEI. The CDR3 region has the DNA TGTGCCAGCAGTTATACAGGGGTCTCTGGCTACACCTTC. Protein: CASSYTGVSGYTF. Looking up the rest from reference TRBV2 and TRBJ1-2 gives the full variable domain: EPEVTQTPSHQVTQMGQEVILRCVPISNHLYFYWYRQILGQKVEFLVSFYNNEISEKSEIFDDQFSVERPDGSNFTLKIRSTKLEDSAMYFCASSYTGVSGYTFGSGTRLTVV.

The rearrangement uses TRBV5-1 and TRBJ2-3; the D gene is possibly TRBD1 (6 bases). This CDR3 is 13 amino acids long. Germline V gene sequence: CDR1 SGHRS, CDR2 YFSETQ. The V end lost 4 bases, the J end lost 9 bases, and 15 bases lay between the germline ends. The CDR3 region is CASSQGHGETQYF. CDR3 nucleotide sequence: TGCGCCAGCAGCCAGGGACACGGCGAAACGCAGTATTTT. Drawing the rest from reference TRBV5-1 and TRBJ2-3, the complete variable domain is KAGVTQTPRYLIKTRGQQVTLSCSPISGHRSVSWYQQTPGQGLQFLFEYFSETQRNKGNFPGRFSGRQFSNSRSEMNVSTLELGDSALYLCASSQGHGETQYFGPGTRLTVL.

The chain combines TRBV11-1 with TRBJ2-3; no clear D gene. CDR3 size: 14 residues. Trimming stripped 5 bases from V and 2 bases from J, with 11 bases between. Germline V gene sequence: CDR1 SGHAT, CDR2 FQDESV (reference sequence). The CDR3 spells CASSGRTYTDTQYF. CDR3 DNA sequence: TGTGCCAGCAGCGGTAGGACCTACACAGATACGCAGTATTTT.

For the CDR3, the DNA is TGTGCCAGCAGCTTAGTACTAGCGGGGGAGACCCAGTACTTC. Protein sequence: CASSLVLAGETQYF. The chain joins TRBV7-2 to TRBJ2-5, with 10 nucleotides matching TRBD2. Germline-derived CDR1 and CDR2 are SGHTA and FQGNSA. Unmatched junction bases numbered 1, after V lost 1 base and J lost 5 bases. There are 14 residues in the CDR3.

The chain recombines TRBV10-2 with TRBJ2-2; 12 nucleotides align to TRBD2. The trim removed 8 bases at V and 2 bases at J, leaving 9 bases unmatched. CDR1 and CDR2 (germline): WSHSY, SAAADI. This CDR3 contains 17 residues. CDR3 in amino acids: CASQRLAGGPNTGELFF. The CDR3, as DNA: TGCGCCAGCCAAAGGCTAGCGGGGGGGCCAAACACCGGGGAGCTGTTTTTT.

The rearrangement joins TRBV15 to TRBJ1-5; weak D call: TRBD1 (5 bases). The CDR3 totals 16 residues. Germline CDR1 is LNHNV and CDR2 is YYDKDF (reference sequence). Trimming removed 4 bases from V and 4 bases from J, with 17 bases in between. CDR3 bases: TGTGCCACCAGCACGGCTTCGGGACGGTTAAATCAGCCCCAGCATTTT. Translation gives CATSTASGRLNQPQHF. The full variable domain, rest sourced from reference TRBV15 and TRBJ1-5, is DAMVIQNPRYQVTQFGKPVTLSCSQTLNHNVMYWYQQKSSQAPKLLFHYYDKDFNNEADTPDNFQSRRPNTSFCFLDIRSPGLGDTAMYLCATSTASGRLNQPQHFGDGTRLSIL.

V gene TRBV18 combines with J gene TRBJ2-7, with 9 bases lining up with TRBD1. The junction had 22 bases not matched to a gene; V was cut back by 6 bases and J by 1 base. CDR1 is KGHSH and CDR2 is LQKENI in the germline V gene. This CDR3 has 20 amino acids. The CDR3 spells CASSRDRVRFVFELSYEQYV. The CDR3 DNA reads as TGTGCCAGCTCTCGGGACAGGGTCCGTTTTGTGTTTGAATTATCCTACGAGCAGTACGTC.

The chain carries TRBV20-1 and TRBJ1-2, with D tentatively TRBD1 (5 bases). The CDR3 contains 11 residues. Germline V gene lookup returns CDR1 DFQATT and CDR2 SNEGSKA (reference sequence). The ends were cut back, 5 bases at V and 2 bases at J, with 6 bases in the middle. Here the CDR3 DNA reads TGCAGTGCTTCAGGGAACTATGGCTACACCTTC. It specifies CSASGNYGYTF.

The V gene is TRBV30, the J gene TRBJ1-4; unclear D gene. This CDR3 has 15 residues. Germline V CDR1 and CDR2: GTSNPN, SVGIG (reference sequence). Trimming removed 1 base from V and 6 bases from J, with 15 bases in between. Here the CDR3 DNA reads TGTGCCTGGAGTGGGCCCAGCCTCTCTCATGAAAAACTGTTTTTT. Protein sequence: CAWSGPSLSHEKLFF.

The gene calls are TRBV9 and TRBJ2-5; maybe TRBD2 (5 bases). The CDR3 length is 16 residues. Per germline, CDR1 SGDLS and CDR2 YYNGEE. V was pared by 0 bases and J by 2 bases, with 14 bases between. The CDR3 reads CASSVGLRAEQETQYF. The CDR3 nucleotides read TGTGCCAGCAGCGTAGGGTTGAGGGCAGAACAAGAGACCCAGTACTTC.

This rearrangement joins TRBV28 to TRBJ2-1; 8 nucleotides agree with TRBD2. V lost 6 bases, J lost 3 bases, and 7 bases stayed unmatched. Germline V gives CDR1 MDHEN, CDR2 SYDVKM. This CDR3 is 15 amino acids long. Here the CDR3 reads CASRGAGAVYNEQFF. The CDR3 DNA sequence: TGTGCCAGCAGGGGAGCGGGGGCCGTCTACAATGAGCAGTTCTTC.

This chain connects TRBV6-6 to TRBJ1-1; 7 nucleotides align to TRBD1. The germline V gene has CDR1 MNHNY and CDR2 SVGAGI (reference sequence). Trimming cost V 4 bases and J 1 base; bases outside gene matches: 3. The CDR3 has 14 amino acids. The CDR3 DNA reads as TGTGCCAGCAGTTCCAGGGGGGGGAACACTGAAGCTTTCTTT. This gives the protein CASSSRGGNTEAFF.